Listed below are T cell receptor beta chains from one sample, sequenced in a study of Ad26.COV2.S vaccination and SARS-CoV-2 variants. The repertoire was sequenced with immunoSEQ multiplex PCR; TCRdb's copy has only in-frame clones and lacks some. The data contain approximately 240,000 clones, around 87% of them seen just once; the ten biggest clones take up around a tenth. The sample consisted of peripheral blood, taken in a trial of Ad26.COV2.S vaccine versus placebo. These receptors came from a person aged 18-60 years who received the Ad26.COV2.S COVID-19 vaccine or a placebo. Each CDR3 is given with its conserved first and last residue. D genes are given only for firm matches. Part of the rows lack a size; the others show once, few, many or a class for expanded clones.

NA,NA,TRBV10-1,TRBJ2-5,CASSESVVGSKETQYF,TGCGCCAGCAGTGAGTCGGTGGTAGGGAGCAAAGAGACCCAGTACTTC
TRBD2,NA,TRBV7-9,TRBJ2-5,CASSPSGTSGETQYF,TGTGCCAGCAGCCCTTCGGGGACTAGCGGAGAGACCCAGTACTTC
NA,NA,TRBV6-5,TRBJ1-1,CASSGQTLNTEAFF,TGTGCCAGCAGCGGACAGACCCTAAACACTGAAGCTTTCTTT
TRBD2,hyperexpanded,TRBV6-2/TRBV6-3,TRBJ2-1,CASSYRLLAGVDNEQFF,TGTGCCAGCAGTTACCGTCTACTAGCGGGAGTAGACAATGAGCAGTTCTTC
NA,NA,TRBV7-9,TRBJ2-5,CASSFGQSQETQYF,TGTGCCAGCAGCTTCGGACAGAGTCAAGAGACCCAGTACTTC
NA,NA,TRBV28,TRBJ2-7,CASSSGGEQYF,TGTGCCAGCAGTAGCGGAGGGGAGCAGTACTTC
NA,NA,TRBV7-6,TRBJ2-5,CASSLVAGTQETQYF,TGTGCCAGCAGCTTGGTGGCGGGGACCCAAGAGACCCAGTACTTC
NA,NA,TRBV4-1,TRBJ2-7,CASSHHQGGPRSYEQYF,TGCGCCAGCAGCCACCACCAGGGGGGGCCCCGCTCCTACGAGCAGTACTTC
NA,NA,TRBV5-1,TRBJ2-7,CASSPQGRDYEQYF,TGCGCCAGCAGCCCGCAGGGACGAGACTACGAGCAGTACTTC
TRBD2,NA,TRBV27,TRBJ2-3,CASSWGIAGSSTDTQYF,TGTGCCAGCAGTTGGGGAATAGCGGGCTCTAGCACAGATACGCAGTATTTT
TRBD1,NA,TRBV9,TRBJ2-5,CASSVVPGGNQETQYF,TGTGCCAGCAGCGTAGTCCCAGGGGGCAACCAAGAGACCCAGTACTTC
NA,NA,TRBV5-1,TRBJ2-3,CASSLRSESTDTQYF,TGCGCCAGCAGCTTGAGGTCGGAAAGCACAGATACGCAGTATTTT
NA,NA,TRBV5-6,TRBJ1-6,CASSLRGSSYNSPLHF,TGTGCCAGCAGCTTGAGGGGGAGCTCCTATAATTCACCCCTCCACTTT
TRBD1,once,TRBV18,TRBJ2-7,CASSPTGGTYEQYF,TGTGCCAGCTCGCCGACAGGGGGAACCTACGAGCAGTACTTC
NA,NA,TRBV7-8,TRBJ1-6,CASSLENSPLHF,TGTGCCAGCAGCCTTGAGAATTCACCCCTCCACTTT
NA,NA,TRBV5-1,TRBJ1-4,CASAEGLTNEKLFF,TGCGCCAGCGCGGAGGGTTTAACTAATGAAAAACTGTTTTTT
NA,once,TRBV9,TRBJ2-3,CASSGTTGEEYF,TGTGCCAGCAGCGGGACTACCGGCGAAGAGTATTTT
NA,NA,TRBV11-2,TRBJ2-7,CASSLEGEARTYEQYF,TGTGCCAGCAGCTTAGAGGGGGAGGCCAGAACTTACGAGCAGTACTTC
TRBD1,NA,TRBV2,TRBJ2-2,CASRPTGTGGFNTGELFF,TGTGCCAGCAGGCCGACCGGGACAGGGGGTTTTAACACCGGGGAGCTGTTTTTT
NA,NA,TRBV3-1/TRBV3-2,TRBJ1-2,CASSSNYGYTF,TGTGCCAGCAGCTCCAACTATGGCTACACCTTC
NA,NA,TRBV15,TRBJ2-1,CATSRAGRVDNEQFF,TGTGCCACCAGCAGAGCGGGACGGGTTGACAATGAGCAGTTCTTC
NA,NA,TRBV28,TRBJ2-3,CASSSPLQADTQYF,TGTGCCAGCAGTTCCCCCCTGCAGGCAGATACGCAGTATTTT
TRBD2,NA,TRBV2,TRBJ2-7,CASLREGGPTGLLGEQYF,TGTGCCAGCCTACGGGAGGGGGGCCCGACCGGCCTTCTCGGGGAGCAGTACTTC
NA,NA,TRBV5-3,TRBJ2-7,CARSCRGLNDEQYF,TGTGCCAGAAGCTGCCGAGGACTGAATGACGAGCAGTACTTC
NA,once,TRBV28,TRBJ2-7,CASSLTWAGSYEQYF,TGTGCCAGCAGTTTAACCTGGGCAGGGTCCTACGAGCAGTACTTC
NA,NA,TRBV7-9,TRBJ2-7,CASSSQARVEQYF,TGTGCCAGCAGCTCACAGGCTCGGGTCGAGCAGTACTTC
TRBD1,NA,TRBV28,TRBJ2-7,CASRKSGTGSNEQYF,TGTGCCAGCAGAAAATCCGGGACAGGGTCAAACGAGCAGTACTTC
TRBD1,NA,TRBV7-3,TRBJ2-1,CASSSLGGPTSEQFF,TGTGCCAGCAGCTCTCTAGGGGGCCCTACCTCTGAGCAGTTCTTC
NA,NA,TRBV30,TRBJ2-7,CAWRVMKVNPHEQYF,TGTGCCTGGAGGGTTATGAAGGTAAACCCCCACGAGCAGTACTTC
NA,NA,TRBV28,TRBJ1-3,CASSLIAGGNTIYF,TGTGCCAGCAGTTTAATTGCAGGGGGAAACACCATATATTTT
NA,NA,TRBV23-1,TRBJ2-2,CASSQSTAEAGELFF,TGCGCCAGCAGTCAATCGACGGCGGAGGCCGGGGAGCTGTTTTTT
NA,NA,TRBV13,TRBJ1-6,CASSLSGDLGSNSPLHF,TGTGCCAGCAGCTTATCAGGAGATCTTGGGTCTAATTCACCCCTCCACTTT
NA,NA,TRBV30,TRBJ1-4,CAWDRGRHEKLFF,TGTGCCTGGGATAGGGGCAGACATGAAAAACTGTTTTTT
NA,NA,TRBV4-3,TRBJ1-2,CASSQDVAGRGYGYTF,TGCGCCAGCAGCCAAGATGTGGCAGGAAGAGGCTATGGCTACACCTTC
NA,NA,TRBV7-2,TRBJ2-7,CASSFARRDYEQYF,TGTGCCAGCAGCTTTGCCCGCAGGGATTACGAGCAGTACTTC
TRBD2,NA,TRBV18,TRBJ2-1,CASSPLAGVGTEQFF,TGTGCCAGCTCACCATTAGCGGGGGTTGGTACTGAGCAGTTCTTC
NA,NA,TRBV9,TRBJ2-7,CASSPRDSFSYEQYF,TGTGCCAGCAGCCCCCGAGACAGTTTCTCCTACGAGCAGTACTTC